This TCR beta chain was captured in a study of beta chain features in type 1 diabetes listed by TCRdb under 2018. In terms of the full investigation: No differences in mean age, gender distribution, total cell number or subset yield were found between patients and healthy donors. The study compared TCRB repertoires of sorted circulating CD4+ T cell subsets between recently diagnosed type 1 diabetes patients and matched healthy donors. A total of 85 million to 110 million sorted cells were examined across all samples, and RNA yield correlated strongly with the number of cells per subset. Naive and central memory subsets were obtained from all 30 or so donors, but regulatory and stem cell-like memory subsets were isolated from only 8 patients and roughly eight healthy donors.

From each donor, a single peripheral blood sample of around 120 mL on average was drawn into heparinised tubes. A BD FACSAria II and a panel including CD45RO, CCR7, CD25, CD127, CD95 and CD27 were used to sort naive, central memory, regulatory and stem cell-like memory CD4+ T cells. A purity above 95% was achieved for all sorted populations. PBMCs were isolated right away by Lymphoprep density gradient centrifugation and were stained directly, without culture. To minimize batch effects, samples were stained and sorted in pairs, one healthy donor with one patient per experiment. All of the isolated RNA was reverse transcribed with the High Capacity cDNA Reverse Transcription Kit, so expressed TCRB transcripts were sequenced. Deep immunoSEQ sequencing was performed on naive, central memory and regulatory T cell samples, with an average of approximately 3.9 million total reads per sample. Sorted cells were lysed in RLT buffer, and RNA was extracted using DNase-treated RNeasy Micro or Mini kits according to cell number. To prevent cross-contamination, every cell subset was processed on its own, while patient and healthy donor samples were processed together. The immunoSEQ multiplex PCR was used to amplify TCRB sequences from cDNA, generating 87-bp fragments that spanned the CDR3 region. Sequencing of the amplicons was performed on the Illumina HiSeq platform. The authors' analysis ran thus. PCR bias was computationally corrected using synthetic template baselines, reads within Hamming distance 2 were collapsed, and singletons that could not be merged were discarded. Reads were aligned against IMGT so that V, D and J genes, CDR3 length and insertions or deletions at six rearrangement sites could be assigned. Within each subset, clonotype counts were normalized to sorted cell number, and only after that were true diversity and Gini coefficients computed with the tcR R package. The overlap coefficient, calculated on TCRB nucleotide sequences, was used to quantify repertoire sharing. Out-of-frame TCRB sequences from naive cells were analyzed to stand in for the pre-selection repertoire. TCRdb holds this immuneACCESS table with in-frame rearrangements only. Some clones are missing; in checked studies, unresolved V genes explain under half, and the rest has no known cause. V and J calls and clone size come straight from that table; D and trimming were deduced from the DNA. In this sample the table shows some 660,000 clones, around an eighth of which occur a single time. Just under 0.04% of the sample is taken by the ten largest.

General findings and caveats noted by the study authors: Because cDNA was sequenced instead of genomic DNA, highly expressing activated cells could be over-represented, though the groups showed no difference in activation or CD3 levels. In all four CD4+ subsets, TCRB CDR3 length was moderately but significantly shorter in type 1 diabetes patients. Naive, central memory and regulatory TCRB repertoires appeared more similar among patients than among healthy donors. At VDJ recombination sites, patients with type 1 diabetes made fewer insertions and deleted more nucleotides, a pattern implying thymic rearrangement abnormalities. Only small numbers of individuals were included in the HLA sub-analyses, which left unresolved whether HLA type had any influence on TCRB rearrangement. Shorter templates might have been favored by PCR, but patient and control samples were amplified and corrected together, so both groups would have been affected equally by any skew.

This clone was observed a few times. What antigen it recognizes has not been identified. The input lacks base qualities; no much larger clone sits a single base away. For this chain, trimming is 2 bases at the V end and 0 bases at the J end, and the number of junction bases without a gene match is 2. Its CDR3 holds 16 amino acids, cysteine through phenylalanine. Only CDR3 DNA remains: 48 bases, in frame from the first base. CDR1 and CDR2 are drawn from the germline V gene: SGDLS, YYNGEE. The chain uses TRBV9 and TRBJ2-2; TRBD2 agrees with 9 junctional bases. Sample: naive CD4+ T cells from blood. Sample cell subset or site, as interpreted from the label and publication: true naive CD4+ T cells. This clonotype originated in a man between 18 and 35 years old with type 1 diabetes. The CDR3 protein is CASSVTSGTNTGELFF. The DNA reads TGTGCCAGCAGCGTGACTAGCGGTACGAACACCGGGGAGCTGTTTTTT. The variable domain in full, with residues beyond the CDR3 obtained from the reference TRBV9 and TRBJ2-2 genes, is DSGVTQTPKHLITATGQRVTLRCSPRSGDLSVYWYQQSLDQGLQFLIQYYNGEERAKGNILERFSAQQFPDLHSELNLSSLELGDSALYFCASSVTSGTNTGELFFGEGSRLTVL.